The 16 T cell receptor beta chains in this list originate from one sample, sequenced in a study of blood T cell repertoires in COVID-19 (dated by TCRdb to the early 2020s). Libraries were constructed by the immunoSEQ multiplex PCR assay. TCRdb mirrors the immuneACCESS table, restricted to in-frame sequences. Some clones are absent from its copies; in checked studies, under half trace to an unresolved V gene, and the reason for the others is unknown. A total of some 81,000 clones appear in this sample, around 96% of them only once. In total, the top ten clones hold less than 5% of the sample. The sample taken for sequencing was peripheral blood. These receptors originate from a human donor with active COVID-19. The donor label of this sample is uncertain.

This sequence joins TRBV28 and TRBJ1-5, with D hard to call. Germline CDR1 MDHEN, CDR2 SYDVKM. Trimming took 1 base from V and 7 from J, leaving 8 bases between them. The CDR3 has 13 amino acids. The CDR3 here is CASSLSGSQPQHF. As DNA, the CDR3 is TGTGCCAGCAGTTTATCCGGGTCCCAGCCCCAGCATTTT.

The chain carries TRBV6-6 and TRBJ1-2; possible D gene TRBD1, 5 bases. CDR1 is MNHNY and CDR2 is SVGAGI in the germline V gene (reference sequence). Trimming cost V 7 bases and J 6 bases, with 9 bases left between them. The CDR3 has 11 amino acids. This CDR3 reads CASTRVDGYTF. The CDR3 nucleotides are TGTGCCAGCACCAGGGTTGATGGCTACACCTTC.

V usage is TRBV28 and J usage is TRBJ2-5, with 8 bases lining up with TRBD1. Per the germline V gene, CDR1 is MDHEN and CDR2 is SYDVKM. The J segment lost 5 bases and the V segment lost 6 bases, leaving 11 bases of the junction unmatched. The CDR3 consists of 15 residues. As DNA, the CDR3 is TGTGCCAGCAGGAGAGGAGGACAGGGCGTGGAGACCCAGTACTTC. It yields the protein CASRRGGQGVETQYF.

V is TRBV5-4 and J is TRBJ2-1; 11 bases line up with TRBD2. Trimming took 0 bases from V and 3 from J; bases not matched to a gene: 8. The length of the CDR3 is 18 residues. CDR1 and CDR2 from the germline V gene are SGHNT and YYREEE (reference sequence). The CDR3 nucleotides read TGTGCCAGCAGCTTGGAGCGCCAAACTAGCGGGGGCTACAATGAGCAGTTCTTC. It encodes CASSLERQTSGGYNEQFF.

This clone was recorded only once. The V and J genes are TRBV9 and TRBJ2-2; 8 bases fit TRBD1. The CDR3 sequence is 13 residues long. Germline V gene lookup returns CDR1 SGDLS and CDR2 YYNGEE. With 7 bases clipped from V and 2 bases from J, the junction kept 1 base outside the gene matches. CDR3 sequence: CASGQGNTGELFF. CDR3 DNA: TGTGCCAGCGGACAGGGAAACACCGGGGAGCTGTTTTTT.

This clone came up once. This chain joins TRBV7-7 and TRBJ2-1; TRBD1 matches 8 bases. The CDR3 length is 16 residues. Trimming removed 0 bases from V and 4 bases from J; junction bases left unmatched: 5. Germline loops: CDR1 SSHAT, CDR2 FNYEAQ (reference sequence). Here the CDR3 DNA reads TGTGCCAGCAGCTTAGCTACCGGGGACAGGTACAATGAGCAGTTCTTC. Translated, it gives CASSLATGDRYNEQFF.

The chain employs TRBV7-9 and TRBJ1-6; D perhaps matches TRBD1 (5 bases). Trimming removed 2 bases from V and 9 bases from J, with 14 bases in between. CDR1 SEHNR and CDR2 FQNEAQ come from the germline V gene (reference sequence). The CDR3 consists of 15 residues. This CDR3 reads CASSLRTPETSPLHF. In DNA form, the CDR3 reads TGTGCCAGCAGCTTAAGGACACCGGAGACTTCACCCCTCCACTTT.

V and J are TRBV6-2 or TRBV6-3 and TRBJ1-1, with D uncertain. The CDR3 has 12 amino acids. The V end lost 2 bases, the J end lost 3 bases, and 4 bases lay between the germline ends. Germline lookup yields CDR1 MNHEY and CDR2 SVGEGT. In DNA, the CDR3 is TGTGCCAGCAGTTACGGAGACACTGAAGCTTTCTTT. It translates to CASSYGDTEAFF.

The gene calls are TRBV9 and TRBJ2-5, with 8 bases that match TRBD1. This CDR3 is 15 amino acids long. The V gene's germline CDR1 is SGDLS and CDR2 YYNGEE. V lost 6 bases to trimming and J lost 5 bases; unmatched junction nucleotides: 12. In DNA, the CDR3 is TGTGCCAGCACGATGGGGCAGGGGGCTGTCGAGACCCAGTACTTC. This encodes CASTMGQGAVETQYF. Supplemented by reference TRBV9 and TRBJ2-5, the full variable domain reads DSGVTQTPKHLITATGQRVTLRCSPRSGDLSVYWYQQSLDQGLQFLIQYYNGEERAKGNILERFSAQQFPDLHSELNLSSLELGDSALYFCASTMGQGAVETQYFGPGTRLLVL.

The CDR3 DNA sequence: TGTGCCAGCAGTGGCACAGGGGCCTTCAATCAGCCCCAGCATTTT. Translated, it gives CASSGTGAFNQPQHF. The V and J genes are TRBV25-1 and TRBJ1-5; 7 bases map to TRBD1. V gave up 4 bases and J gave up 3 bases; unmatched junction bases: 6. Germline V gene sequence: CDR1 MGHDK, CDR2 SYGVNS. CDR3 length equals 15 residues.

V and J are TRBV3-1 (or the pseudogene TRBV3-2) and TRBJ2-3, with D perhaps matching TRBD2 (7 bases). V lost 3 bases, J lost 8 bases, and 24 bases lay in between. This CDR3 has 17 residues. Germline CDR1 LGHDT, CDR2 YNNKEL (reference sequence). CDR3 region: CASSQLGLGGVLGTQYF. CDR3 nucleotides: TGTGCCAGCAGCCAGCTAGGACTAGGGGGGGTATTAGGTACGCAGTATTTT.

The V call is TRBV13, the J call TRBJ1-5, with TRBD1 matching over 8 bases. This CDR3 region has 14 residues. Germline CDR1 is PRHDT and CDR2 is FYEKMQ (reference sequence). V was clipped by 5 bases and J by 4 bases; unmatched bases: 4. The CDR3 is CASSARDRNQPQHF. The CDR3 DNA is TGTGCCAGCAGCGCCCGGGACAGGAATCAGCCCCAGCATTTT.

CDR3 sequence (DNA): TGTGCCAGCAGTTTACCCGGTCGTGGAAACACCATATATTTT. Encoded protein: CASSLPGRGNTIYF. The rearrangement joins TRBV28 to TRBJ1-3; D gene uncertain. This CDR3 spans 14 amino acids. The germline gives CDR1 MDHEN, CDR2 SYDVKM. V lost 2 bases and J lost 3, with 8 bases in between.

This chain connects TRBV19 to TRBJ2-7, with 12 positions matching TRBD2. CDR3 length: 14 amino acids. J gave up 2 bases and V 10 bases, and 6 bases lay outside the gene matches. CDR1 and CDR2 from the germline V gene are LNHDA and SQIVND (reference sequence). Written as DNA, the CDR3 is TGTGCCACCAGTGGACTAGCGGGAACCTACGAGCAGTACTTC. Protein: CATSGLAGTYEQYF.

The chain links TRBV2 to TRBJ2-7; no definite D call. V dropped 6 bases and J dropped 0 bases, with 9 bases sitting between them. The CDR3 has 13 amino acids. Germline V gene data show CDR1 as SNHLY and CDR2 as FYNNEI. The CDR3 region is CASSHSISYEQYF. The CDR3 DNA sequence: TGTGCCAGCAGCCACTCTATCTCCTACGAGCAGTACTTC.

V gene TRBV27 combines with J gene TRBJ2-1, with 8 bases matching TRBD1. V dropped 5 bases and J dropped 6; count of bases not matched to a gene: 6. The germline V gene encodes CDR1 MNHEY and CDR2 SMNVEV (reference sequence). CDR3 size: 14 residues. The CDR3 region is CASSPGQGTNEQFF. In DNA form, the CDR3 reads TGTGCCAGCAGTCCTGGACAGGGTACCAATGAGCAGTTCTTC.